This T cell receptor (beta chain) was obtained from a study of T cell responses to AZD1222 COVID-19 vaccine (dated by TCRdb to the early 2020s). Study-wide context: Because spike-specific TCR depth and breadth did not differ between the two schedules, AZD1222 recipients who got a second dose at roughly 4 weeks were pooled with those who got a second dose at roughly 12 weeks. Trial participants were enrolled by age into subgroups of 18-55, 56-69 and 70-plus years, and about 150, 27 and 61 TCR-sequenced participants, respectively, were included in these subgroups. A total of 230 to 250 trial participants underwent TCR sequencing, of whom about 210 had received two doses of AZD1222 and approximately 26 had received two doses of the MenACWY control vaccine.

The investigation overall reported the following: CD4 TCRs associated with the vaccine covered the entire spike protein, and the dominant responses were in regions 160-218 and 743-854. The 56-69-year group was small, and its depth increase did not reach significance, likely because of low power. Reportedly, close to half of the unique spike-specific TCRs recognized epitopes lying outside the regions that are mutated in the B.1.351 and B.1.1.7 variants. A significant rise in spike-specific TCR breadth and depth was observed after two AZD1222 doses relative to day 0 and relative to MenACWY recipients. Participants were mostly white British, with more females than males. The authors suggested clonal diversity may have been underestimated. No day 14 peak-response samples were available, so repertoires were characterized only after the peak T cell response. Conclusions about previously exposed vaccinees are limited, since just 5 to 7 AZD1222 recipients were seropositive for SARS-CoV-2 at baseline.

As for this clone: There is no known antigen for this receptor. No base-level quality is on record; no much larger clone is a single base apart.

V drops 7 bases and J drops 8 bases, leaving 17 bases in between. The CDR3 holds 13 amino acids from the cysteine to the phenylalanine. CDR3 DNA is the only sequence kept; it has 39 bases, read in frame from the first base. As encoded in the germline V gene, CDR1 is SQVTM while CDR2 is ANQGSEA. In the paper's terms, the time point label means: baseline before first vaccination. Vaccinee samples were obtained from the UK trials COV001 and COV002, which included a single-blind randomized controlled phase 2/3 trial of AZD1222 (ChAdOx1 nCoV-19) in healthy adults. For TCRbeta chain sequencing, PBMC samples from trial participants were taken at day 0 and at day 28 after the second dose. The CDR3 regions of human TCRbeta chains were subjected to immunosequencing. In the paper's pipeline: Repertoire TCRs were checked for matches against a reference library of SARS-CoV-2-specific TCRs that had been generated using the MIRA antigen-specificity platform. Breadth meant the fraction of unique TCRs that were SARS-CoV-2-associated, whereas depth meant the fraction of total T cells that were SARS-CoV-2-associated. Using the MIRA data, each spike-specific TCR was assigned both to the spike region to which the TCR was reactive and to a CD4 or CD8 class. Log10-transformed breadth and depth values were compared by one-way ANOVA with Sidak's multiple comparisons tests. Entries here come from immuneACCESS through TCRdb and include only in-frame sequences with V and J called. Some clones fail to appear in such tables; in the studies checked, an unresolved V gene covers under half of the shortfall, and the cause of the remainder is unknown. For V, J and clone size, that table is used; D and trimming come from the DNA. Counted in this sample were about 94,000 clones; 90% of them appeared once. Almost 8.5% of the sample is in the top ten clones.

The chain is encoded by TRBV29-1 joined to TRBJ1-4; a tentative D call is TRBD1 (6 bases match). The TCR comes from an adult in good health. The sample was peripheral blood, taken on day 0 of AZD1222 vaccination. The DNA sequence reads TGCAGCGCCGGCGGACAGACGACGGAAAAACTGTTTTTT. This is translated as CSAGGQTTEKLFF.